The clone carrying this T cell receptor beta chain is deemed medium-sized. The sample comes from a study of spatial heterogeneity in lung cancer. The overall study: The average count in raw reads for each unique TCR and UMI combination exceeded nine appearances.

This CDR3 spans 13 amino acids. Germline values: CDR1 SGHDN, CDR2 FVKESK. V dropped 1 base and J dropped 10 bases, with 13 bases sitting between them. Time point indicated: sample taken at primary tumor resection. Sequencing was performed on whole RNA extracted from tumor and nontumor lung tissue, or from frozen PBMC, and the material was left unsorted. Each TCR cDNA molecule carried a unique molecular identifier. TCRdb called the 5' RACE reads again in MiXCR, with one record for every CDR3 protein. The data contain approximately 7,200 distinct CDR3 sequences, 5.4% of them singletons. The sample here was normal lung tissue next to the tumor, taken at surgery. This receptor was taken from a female donor with early-stage non-small cell lung cancer. The rearrangement uses TRBV14 and TRBJ1-1, with unresolved D. CDR3 sequence: CASSQATHIGAFF. DNA of the CDR3: TGTGCCAGCAGCCAAGCGACCCACATCGGAGCTTTCTTT.